Described below is a single TCR beta chain sequence and its context. Here immunoSEQ multiplex PCR was the method, and the copy in TCRdb shows in-frame clones only, minus some. The repertoire consists of roughly 60,000 clones, with about 92% occurring once and the leading ten covering about 4.6%. The data are from a study of technical replicates of blood from a few donors. The sequence was collected from a human donor in good health. Some clones in this sample may be carry-over from other donors' samples. Material: PBMCs.

The CDR3 loop reads CASDPGVDGDTQYF. As DNA, the CDR3 is TGTGCCAGCGACCCGGGGGTTGACGGAGATACGCAGTATTTT. The chain carries TRBV9 and TRBJ2-3; TRBD2 is a possible D gene (6 bases). The CDR3 totals 14 residues. The V gene's germline CDR1 is SGDLS and CDR2 YYNGEE. Trimming shortened V by 7 bases and J by 5 bases, and 17 bases separated the two germline ends.